These T cell receptor beta chains were read from a single sample in a study of early T cells in non-severe SARS-CoV-2 infection. TCRdb re-called the 5' RACE reads with MiXCR, one entry per CDR3 protein. The sample holds 30,000 to 40,000 distinct CDR3 sequences, approximately 10% seen once. Sequenced: whole blood. The receptor set was obtained from an adult who was a healthcare worker with PCR-confirmed SARS-CoV-2 infection or an uninfected control (not recorded which). Each CDR3 is given with its conserved first and last residue. Each record gives: D gene, J gene, V gene, clone size, CDR3 DNA, CDR3 protein. A D gene is named only where the DNA matches it firmly. Clone size is shown for a subset of rows, as once, few, many or a class of expanded clone.

TRBD1	TRBJ2-7	TRBV29-1	many	TGCAGCGTAGAAAAGGGACAGGGCAACTACGAGCAGTACTTC	CSVEKGQGNYEQYF
.	TRBJ2-3	TRBV19	medium-sized	TGTGCCAGTAGTCCCCCACCTCCATCCACAGATACGCAGTATTTT	CASSPPPPSTDTQYF
.	TRBJ1-1	TRBV7-9	few	TGTGCCAGCAACGATGTGAGAAACACTGAAGCTTTCTTT	CASNDVRNTEAFF
.	TRBJ2-7	TRBV7-2	many	TGTGCCAGCAGCTTAATCAGGGATGCGCAGTACTTC	CASSLIRDAQYF
TRBD1	TRBJ2-7	TRBV6-2/TRBV6-3	many	TGTGCCAGCAGCATAGACAGGGGATACGAGCAGTACTTC	CASSIDRGYEQYF
.	TRBJ2-4	TRBV5-4	few	TGTGCCAGCAGCCGCTGGACAGTCCGAAGTCTCAAAAACATTCAGTACTTC	CASSRWTVRSLKNIQYF
TRBD1	TRBJ1-2	TRBV20-1	many	TGCAGTGCTGGTTCCGGGACAGGGAATAACTATGGCTACACCTTC	CSAGSGTGNNYGYTF
.	TRBJ2-7	TRBV6-2/TRBV6-3	few	TGTGCCAGCAGTTACTTACCAGACAGGCTCTTGGACGAGCAGTACTTC	CASSYLPDRLLDEQYF
TRBD2	TRBJ2-1	TRBV24-1	many	TGTGCCACCAGTGACCATAGCGGGGGCTCCTACAATGAGCAGTTCTTC	CATSDHSGGSYNEQFF
TRBD1	TRBJ1-2	TRBV29-1	many	TGCAGCGCGGACAGGGGAGGCGCTAACTATGGCTACACCTTC	CSADRGGANYGYTF
.	TRBJ1-2	TRBV9	.	TGTGCCAGCAGCGTGGAACAAAGGCGGGGTGGCTACACCTTC	CASSVEQRRGGYTF
TRBD2	TRBJ2-2	TRBV28	.	TGTGCCAGCAGTTTACTCCTAGCGGGGGGTGCCGGGGAGCTGTTTTTT	CASSLLLAGGAGELFF
.	TRBJ1-3	TRBV6-1	many	TGTGCCAGCAGTGACCGGGCAAGTGGCGGGGGAAACACCATATATTTT	CASSDRASGGGNTIYF
.	TRBJ2-3	TRBV11-1	once	TGTGCCAGCGCCCACACCTCAGATACGCAGTATTTT	CASAHTSDTQYF
.	TRBJ2-1	TRBV7-2	many	TGTGCCAGCAGGAATGTGGGGTCCGGTGAGCAGTTCTTC	CASRNVGSGEQFF
.	TRBJ1-2	TRBV30	many	TGTGCCTGGAGTCCCCCCCGCGGGCGGAACTATGGCTACACCTTC	CAWSPPRGRNYGYTF
.	TRBJ1-2	TRBV7-3	many	TGTGCCAGCAGCTTTAATACCGTCTATGGCTACACCTTC	CASSFNTVYGYTF
TRBD1	TRBJ1-5	TRBV6-1	many	TGTGCCAGCAGCCGGGACAGACTCAATCAGCCCCAGCATTTT	CASSRDRLNQPQHF
TRBD1	TRBJ1-5	TRBV7-2	many	TGTGCCAGCAGCTTGTCTCTGGACAGGGGTCAGCCCCAGCATTTT	CASSLSLDRGQPQHF
.	TRBJ2-1	TRBV9	few	TGTGCCAGCAGCGTAGTCCAGGGCGGCTACAATGAGCAGTTCTTC	CASSVVQGGYNEQFF
TRBD2	TRBJ2-7	TRBV7-2	.	TGTGCCAGCAGCTTAGACCTAAAGACTTTAGCGGGGGGGTCCTACGAGCAGTACTTC	CASSLDLKTLAGGSYEQYF
.	TRBJ2-1	TRBV20-1	.	TGCAGTGCCACCCCGTACAATGAGCAGTTCTTC	CSATPYNEQFF